This note documents a single T cell receptor beta chain sequence. Its antigen remains undetermined. A read error may produce the germline difference seen at one junction end. The entry originates in a study of tumor-infiltrating lymphocytes in primary liver carcinoma (dated by TCRdb to the late 2010s). Study-level background: The five patients, three men and two women aged 30 to 69 years, had hepatocellular carcinoma (four) or combined HCC and intrahepatic cholangiocarcinoma (one). Roughly 3.5 to 7.5 million productive TCRbeta reads were obtained per sample, and no significant difference in read depth was found between tissue types. The five patients had tumors staged T1-T3 N0M0, with maximum diameters ranging from roughly 4.2 to 11 cm. Across five regions of each liver tumor, along with adjacent normal tissue and blood, the study brought together TCRbeta repertoire sequencing, expression microarrays and whole-exome sequencing. High reproducibility was observed for the technical replicate repertoires, with mean shared-clone rates approximately 0.9 and correlation coefficients above 0.95. To link TCRbeta repertoire diversity to the local molecular phenotype, the 20 to 30 tumor region samples were profiled with Agilent mRNA microarrays. A total of 35 specimens from 5 patients underwent TCRbeta repertoire sequencing, comprising 25 tumor regions, 5 adjacent noncancerous liver tissues and 5 peripheral blood samples.

Without any cell sorting, total RNA and DNA were extracted together from about 20-30 mg of bulk tissue using the AllPrep DNA/RNA mini kit. Between November 2015 and 2016, about 5 patients in China with histopathologically diagnosed primary liver carcinoma had their tumors surgically resected. Patients had chronic HBV infection and were treatment-naive at sampling. Five spatially separated regions were sampled from each tumor: the superior, inferior, left-lateral and right-lateral poles, plus the tumor centre. According to histology, viable tumor cells made up more than 75% of every tumor sample. Fresh tumor and adjacent tissue pieces were bisected, with one half stored in RNAlater at -80 degrees C and the other half sent for histology. Overall study results and their limits: The top 250 clones accounted for a significantly greater share of the repertoire in tumors than in blood (p = 0.039). Only 4 or 5 patients were included in the study, and the authors note that the findings should be validated in a larger study. Consistent with antigen-driven expansion, pairs of tumor regions showed higher repertoire overlap (mean about 36%) than either tumor-adjacent pairs (approximately 17%) or tumor-blood pairs (about 15%). Because only the TCR beta chain was sequenced and unpaired alpha chains were not captured, true repertoire diversity is likely underestimated. Just about 8-25% of top clones turned up in all five regions of a tumor, which suggests spatial heterogeneity among tumor-infiltrating T cells. Comparison of CD4+ and CD8+ T cell repertoires was precluded by the use of bulk unsorted samples.

Reading the germline V gene (reference sequence) gives CDR1 MNHNY and CDR2 SVGAGI. CDR3 length: 15 amino acids, cysteine to phenylalanine. The entry retains the CDR3 DNA only, 45 bases that are in frame from base 1. A constant-region primer and ProtoScript II reverse transcriptase were used to reverse-transcribe TCRbeta-specific cDNA from approximately 550 ng total RNA. Three nested multiplex PCR rounds, following a slightly modified ARM-PCR procedure, were used to build the TCRbeta libraries. Each of the first two PCR rounds ran for 10 cycles and used multiplex TRBV1-TRBV30 forward primers together with a Cbeta reverse primer. Sample barcodes and Illumina adapters were attached in a final 25-cycle PCR using Deep VentR polymerase. Amplicons of 200-500 bp were gel-purified with a QIAquick gel extraction kit before sequencing. An Illumina HiSeq 2500 was used to sequence the TCRbeta amplicons, generating 250-bp paired-end reads. The original pipeline was this. To recover full CDR3 sequences, reads were quality-trimmed using Trimmomatic v0.33 and paired reads were then merged using FLASH v1.2.11. V, D and J germline segments were assigned to the rearranged TCRbeta sequences using MiGEC v1.2.1b. Clonotype statistics, along with Shannon-Wiener diversity indices, were calculated using VDJtools v1.0.0. To reduce sampling bias, subsequent analyses other than the diversity analysis used only the 250 most abundant clonotypes in each sample. TCRdb trimmed public reads at Q25 via fastp, called clones via MiXCR and kept in-frame beta chains. Rows with a matching CDR3 protein are joined into one entry that keeps the most common DNA and genes. It is TCRdb's table, rather than the study itself, that gives the V and J calls and clone size. This sample is represented by tens of thousands of distinct CDR3 sequences; approximately 80% of them were singletons. The ten biggest clones cover roughly 25% of the sample.

The TCR originated in a man aged 35 to 55 with primary liver carcinoma and hepatitis B virus infection. The chain joins TRBV6-6 to TRBJ1-2; 7 bases in the middle match TRBD1. The sample comprised liver tumor tissue from sampling region 5. Read against the paper, the sample's cell subset or site label means: tumor region T5, tumor centre. The CDR3 region has the sequence CANSFLGQANYDYTF. The base sequence is TGTGCCAACAGCTTTCTCGGACAGGCGAACTATGACTACACCTTC.